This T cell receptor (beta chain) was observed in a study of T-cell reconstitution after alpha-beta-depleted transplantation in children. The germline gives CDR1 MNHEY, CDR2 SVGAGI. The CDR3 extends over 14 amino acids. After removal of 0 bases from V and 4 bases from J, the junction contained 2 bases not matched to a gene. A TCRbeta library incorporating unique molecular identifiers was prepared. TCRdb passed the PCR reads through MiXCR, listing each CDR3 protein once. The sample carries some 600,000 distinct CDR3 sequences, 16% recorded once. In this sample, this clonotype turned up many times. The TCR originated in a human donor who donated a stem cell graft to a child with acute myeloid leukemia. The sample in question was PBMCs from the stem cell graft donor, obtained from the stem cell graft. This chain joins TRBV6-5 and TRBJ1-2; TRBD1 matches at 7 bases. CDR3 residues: CASSYSRDSYGYTF. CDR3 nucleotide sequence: TGTGCCAGCAGTTACTCCCGGGACAGCTATGGCTACACCTTC.